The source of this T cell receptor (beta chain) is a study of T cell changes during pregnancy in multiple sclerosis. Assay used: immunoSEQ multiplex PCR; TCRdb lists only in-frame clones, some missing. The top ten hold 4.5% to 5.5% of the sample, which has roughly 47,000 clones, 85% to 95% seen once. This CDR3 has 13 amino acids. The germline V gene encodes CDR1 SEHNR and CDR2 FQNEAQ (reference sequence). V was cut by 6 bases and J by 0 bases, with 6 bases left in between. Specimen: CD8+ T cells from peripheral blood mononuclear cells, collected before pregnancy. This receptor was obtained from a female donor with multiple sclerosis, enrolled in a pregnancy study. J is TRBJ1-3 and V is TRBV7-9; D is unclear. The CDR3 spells CASRGLSGNTIYF. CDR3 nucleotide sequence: TGTGCCAGCAGGGGCCTCTCTGGAAACACCATATATTTT.